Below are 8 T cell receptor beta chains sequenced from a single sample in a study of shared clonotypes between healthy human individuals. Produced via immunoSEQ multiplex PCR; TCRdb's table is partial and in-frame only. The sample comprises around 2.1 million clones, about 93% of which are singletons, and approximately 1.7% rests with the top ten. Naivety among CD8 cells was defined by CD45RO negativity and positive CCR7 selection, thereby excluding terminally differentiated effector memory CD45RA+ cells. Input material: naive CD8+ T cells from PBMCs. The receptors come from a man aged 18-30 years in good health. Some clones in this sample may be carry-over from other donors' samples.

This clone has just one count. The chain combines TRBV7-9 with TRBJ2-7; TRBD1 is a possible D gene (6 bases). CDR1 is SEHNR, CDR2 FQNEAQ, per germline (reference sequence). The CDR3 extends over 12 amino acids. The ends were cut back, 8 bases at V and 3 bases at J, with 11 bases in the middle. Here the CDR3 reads CASGRDNYEQYF. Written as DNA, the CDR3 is TGTGCCAGCGGAAGGGACAACTACGAGCAGTACTTC.

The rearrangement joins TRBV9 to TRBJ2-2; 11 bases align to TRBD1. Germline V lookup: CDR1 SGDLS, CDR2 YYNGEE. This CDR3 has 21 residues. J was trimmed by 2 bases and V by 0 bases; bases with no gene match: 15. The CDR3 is CASSVATGLGQGALNTGELFF. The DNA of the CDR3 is TGTGCCAGCAGCGTAGCTACCGGGCTTGGACAGGGGGCGCTTAACACCGGGGAGCTGTTTTTT.

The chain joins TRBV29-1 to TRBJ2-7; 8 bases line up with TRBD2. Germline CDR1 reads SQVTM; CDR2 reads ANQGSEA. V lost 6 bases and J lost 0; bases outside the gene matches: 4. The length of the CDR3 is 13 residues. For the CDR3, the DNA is TGCAGCGTGACCGCGGGGGGCTCCTACGAGCAGTACTTC. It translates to CSVTAGGSYEQYF.

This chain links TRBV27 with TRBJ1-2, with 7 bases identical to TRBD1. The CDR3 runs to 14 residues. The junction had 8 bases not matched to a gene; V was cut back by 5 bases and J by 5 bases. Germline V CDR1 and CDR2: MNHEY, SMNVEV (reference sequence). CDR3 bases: TGTGCCAGCAGTCCAGATGACAGGGCGTATGGCTACACCTTC. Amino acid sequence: CASSPDDRAYGYTF.

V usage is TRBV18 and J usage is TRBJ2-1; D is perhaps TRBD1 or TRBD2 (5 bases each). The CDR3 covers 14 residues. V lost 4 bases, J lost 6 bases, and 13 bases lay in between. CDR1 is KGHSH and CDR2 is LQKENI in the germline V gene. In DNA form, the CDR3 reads TGTGCCAGCTCACTTCCGGGACCAGTCAATGAGCAGTTCTTC. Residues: CASSLPGPVNEQFF.

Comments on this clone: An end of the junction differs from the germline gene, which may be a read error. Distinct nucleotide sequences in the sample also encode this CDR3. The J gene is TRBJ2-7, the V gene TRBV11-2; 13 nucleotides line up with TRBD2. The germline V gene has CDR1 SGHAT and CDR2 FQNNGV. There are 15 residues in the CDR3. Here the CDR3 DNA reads TGTGCCAGTAGCTCGGGACTAGCGGGATCCTACGAGCAGTACTTC. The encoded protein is CASSSGLAGSYEQYF.

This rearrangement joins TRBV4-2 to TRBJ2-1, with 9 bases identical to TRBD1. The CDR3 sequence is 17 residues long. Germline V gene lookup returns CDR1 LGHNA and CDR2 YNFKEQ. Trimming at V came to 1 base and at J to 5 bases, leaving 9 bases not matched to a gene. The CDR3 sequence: CASSQVFRDRVDNEQFF. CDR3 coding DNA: TGTGCCAGCAGCCAAGTATTCCGGGACAGGGTCGACAATGAGCAGTTCTTC.

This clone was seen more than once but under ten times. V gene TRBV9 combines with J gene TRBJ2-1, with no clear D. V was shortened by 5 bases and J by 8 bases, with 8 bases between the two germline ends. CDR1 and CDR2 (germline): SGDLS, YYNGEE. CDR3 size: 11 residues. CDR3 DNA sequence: TGTGCCAGCAGGGATAGTGATGAGCAGTTCTTC. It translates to CASRDSDEQFF.